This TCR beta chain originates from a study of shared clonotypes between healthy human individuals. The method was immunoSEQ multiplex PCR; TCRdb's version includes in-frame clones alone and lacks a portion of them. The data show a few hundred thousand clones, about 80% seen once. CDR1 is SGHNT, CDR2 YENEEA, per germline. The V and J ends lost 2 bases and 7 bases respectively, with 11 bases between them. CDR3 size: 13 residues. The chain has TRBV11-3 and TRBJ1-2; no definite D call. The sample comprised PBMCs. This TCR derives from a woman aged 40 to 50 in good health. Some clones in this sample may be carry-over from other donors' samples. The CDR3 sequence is CASSLKMGFGYTF. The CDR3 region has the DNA TGTGCCAGCAGCTTAAAAATGGGGTTTGGCTACACCTTC.